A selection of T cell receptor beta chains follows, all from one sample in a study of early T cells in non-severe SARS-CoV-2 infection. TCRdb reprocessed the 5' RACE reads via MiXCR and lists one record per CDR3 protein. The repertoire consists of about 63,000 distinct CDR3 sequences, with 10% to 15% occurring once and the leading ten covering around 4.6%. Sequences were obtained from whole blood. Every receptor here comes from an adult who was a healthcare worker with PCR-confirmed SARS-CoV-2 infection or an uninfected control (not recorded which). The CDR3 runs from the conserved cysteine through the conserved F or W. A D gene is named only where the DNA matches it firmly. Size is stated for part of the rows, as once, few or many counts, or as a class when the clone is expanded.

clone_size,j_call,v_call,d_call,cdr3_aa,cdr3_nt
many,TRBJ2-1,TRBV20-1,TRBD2,CSASGGANEQFF,TGCAGTGCTAGCGGGGGGGCCAATGAGCAGTTCTTC
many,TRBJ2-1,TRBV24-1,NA,CATSGTGEASYNEQFF,TGTGCCACCAGTGGCACAGGGGAGGCCTCCTACAATGAGCAGTTCTTC
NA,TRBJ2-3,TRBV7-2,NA,CASSPQFGTQYF,TGTGCCAGCAGCCCCCAGTTCGGAACGCAGTATTTT
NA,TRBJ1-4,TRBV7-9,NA,CASSSGLNNEKLFF,TGTGCCAGCAGCTCGGGACTGAATAATGAAAAACTGTTTTTT
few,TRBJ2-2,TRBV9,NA,CASSVGGNTGELFF,TGTGCCAGCAGCGTAGGAGGGAACACCGGGGAGCTGTTTTTT
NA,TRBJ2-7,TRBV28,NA,CASSPGRPTPYF,TGTGCCAGCAGCCCGGGGCGGCCGACCCCGTACTTC
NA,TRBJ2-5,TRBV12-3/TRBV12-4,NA,CASSLWRGVETQYF,TGTGCCAGCAGTTTATGGCGGGGCGTTGAGACCCAGTACTTC
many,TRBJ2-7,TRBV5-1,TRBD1,CASSGDRYFEQYF,TGCGCCAGCAGCGGGGACAGGTATTTCGAGCAGTACTTC
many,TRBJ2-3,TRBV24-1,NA,CATSEQGSDTQYF,TGTGCCACCAGTGAGCAGGGGTCAGATACGCAGTATTTT
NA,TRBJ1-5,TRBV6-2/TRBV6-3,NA,CASSYRAARHNQPQHF,TGTGCCAGCAGTTACAGGGCAGCAAGACACAATCAGCCCCAGCATTTT
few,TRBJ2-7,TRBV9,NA,CASSVHREPTYEQYF,TGTGCCAGCAGCGTACACCGGGAACCCACCTACGAGCAGTACTTC
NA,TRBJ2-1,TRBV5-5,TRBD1,CASSVGQGAGNEQFF,TGTGCCAGCAGCGTGGGACAGGGGGCCGGGAATGAGCAGTTCTTC
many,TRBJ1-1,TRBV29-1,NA,CSVDRGKLNTEAFF,TGCAGCGTTGACAGAGGCAAATTGAACACTGAAGCTTTCTTT
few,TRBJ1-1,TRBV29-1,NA,CSVKTQTEAFF,TGCAGCGTCAAAACCCAAACTGAAGCTTTCTTT
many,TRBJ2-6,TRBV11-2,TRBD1,CASSLNFFGTAYSGANVLTF,TGTGCCAGCAGCTTAAACTTCTTCGGGACAGCCTACTCTGGGGCCAACGTCCTGACTTTC
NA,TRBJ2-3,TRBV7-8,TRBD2,CASSQGLAGGVTDTQYF,TGTGCCAGCAGCCAGGGACTAGCGGGGGGTGTCACAGATACGCAGTATTTT
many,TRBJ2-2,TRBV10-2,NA,CASSSHRVPGELFF,TGCGCCAGCAGTTCCCACAGGGTCCCCGGGGAGCTGTTTTTT
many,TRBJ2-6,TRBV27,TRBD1,CASSLWGQAASGANVLTF,TGTGCCAGCAGTTTATGGGGACAGGCCGCCTCTGGGGCCAACGTCCTGACTTTC
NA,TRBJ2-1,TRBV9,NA,CASSVEGNDEQFF,TGTGCCAGCAGCGTAGAGGGGAACGATGAGCAGTTCTTC
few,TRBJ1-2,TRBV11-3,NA,CASSLDGGNNYGYTF,TGTGCCAGCAGCTTAGATGGAGGGAATAACTATGGCTACACCTTC
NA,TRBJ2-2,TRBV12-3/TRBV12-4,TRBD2,CANSGGTNTGELFF,TGTGCCAATAGCGGGGGGACGAACACCGGGGAGCTGTTTTTT
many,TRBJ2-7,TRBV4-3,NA,CASSQDRAGSYEQYF,TGCGCCAGCAGCCAAGATAGGGCAGGGTCCTACGAGCAGTACTTC
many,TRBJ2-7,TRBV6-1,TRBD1,CASSRDRAYEQYF,TGTGCCAGCAGTCGCGACAGGGCCTACGAGCAGTACTTC
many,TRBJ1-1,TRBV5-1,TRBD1,CASSSLLGQGAGDTEAFF,TGCGCCAGCAGCTCCCTCCTGGGACAGGGGGCGGGGGACACTGAAGCTTTCTTT
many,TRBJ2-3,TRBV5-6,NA,CASGWATDTQYF,TGTGCCAGCGGTTGGGCGACAGATACGCAGTATTTT
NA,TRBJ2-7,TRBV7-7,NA,CASSLGPVGLYEQYF,TGTGCCAGCAGCTTAGGACCGGTCGGGCTATACGAGCAGTACTTC
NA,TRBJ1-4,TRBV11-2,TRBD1,CASSYRGDSEKLFF,TGTGCCAGCAGTTACAGGGGTGATTCTGAAAAACTGTTTTTT
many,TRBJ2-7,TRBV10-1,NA,CASSESISSMYF,TGCGCCAGCAGTGAGTCGATCAGCAGTATGTACTTC
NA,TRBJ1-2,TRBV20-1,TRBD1,CSALDREYGYTF,TGCAGTGCTTTAGACAGGGAATATGGCTACACCTTC
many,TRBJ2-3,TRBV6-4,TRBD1,CASSAKTGGGDTQYF,TGTGCCAGCAGTGCAAAGACAGGGGGCGGAGATACGCAGTATTTT
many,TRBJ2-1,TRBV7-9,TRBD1,CASTRATGQATPHNEQFF,TGTGCCAGCACCCGAGCGACCGGACAGGCCACACCCCACAATGAGCAGTTCTTC
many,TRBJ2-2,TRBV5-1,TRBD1,CASRSGTGETGELFF,TGCGCCAGCAGATCCGGGACAGGGGAAACCGGGGAGCTGTTTTTT
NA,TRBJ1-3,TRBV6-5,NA,CASSSPTGHSGNTIYF,TGTGCCAGCAGTTCCCCCACAGGGCACTCTGGAAACACCATATATTTT
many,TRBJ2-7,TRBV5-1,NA,CASSSTGEQYF,TGCGCCAGCAGCTCGACGGGCGAGCAGTACTTC
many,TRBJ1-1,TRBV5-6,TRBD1,CASRGQGLNTEAFF,TGTGCCAGCAGAGGACAGGGGTTGAACACTGAAGCTTTCTTT
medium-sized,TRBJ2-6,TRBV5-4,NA,CASSLSGANVLTF,TGTGCCAGCAGCCTCTCTGGGGCCAACGTCCTGACTTTC
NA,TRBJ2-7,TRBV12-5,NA,CASEENYEQHF,TGTGCTAGTGAAGAGAACTACGAGCAGCACTTC
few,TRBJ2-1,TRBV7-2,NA,CASSPVQATLGNEQFF,TGTGCCAGCAGCCCAGTCCAGGCGACCCTGGGCAATGAGCAGTTCTTC
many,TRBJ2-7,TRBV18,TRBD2,CASSPRGDPYEQYF,TGTGCCAGCTCACCGCGGGGGGACCCCTACGAGCAGTACTTC
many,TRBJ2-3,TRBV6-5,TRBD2,CASTAFGLVGDTQYF,TGTGCCAGCACTGCCTTCGGACTAGTCGGAGATACGCAGTATTTT
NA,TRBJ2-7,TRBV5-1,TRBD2,CASSIGDREGEQYF,TGCGCCAGCAGTATTGGGGATAGGGAGGGCGAGCAGTACTTC
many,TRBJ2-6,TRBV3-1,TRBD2,CASSLWTRAGANVLTF,TGTGCCAGCAGCCTATGGACTAGAGCTGGGGCCAACGTCCTGACTTTC
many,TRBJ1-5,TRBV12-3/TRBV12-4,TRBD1,CASSPTGGSNQPQHF,TGTGCCAGCAGCCCGACAGGGGGTAGCAATCAGCCCCAGCATTTT
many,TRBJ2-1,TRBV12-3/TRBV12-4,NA,CASRPRALGKGNEQFF,TGTGCCAGCAGGCCCCGGGCTTTGGGGAAGGGGAATGAGCAGTTCTTC
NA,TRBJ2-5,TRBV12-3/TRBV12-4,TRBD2,CASSRWLAGGQETQYF,TGTGCCAGCAGTCGCTGGCTAGCGGGGGGGCAAGAGACCCAGTACTTC
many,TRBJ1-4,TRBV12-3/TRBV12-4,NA,CASSKDTRGEKLFF,TGTGCCAGCAGTAAGGACACCCGTGGGGAAAAACTGTTTTTT
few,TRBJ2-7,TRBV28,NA,CASTGPTINAEQYF,TGTGCCAGCACCGGGCCAACCATAAACGCGGAGCAGTACTTC
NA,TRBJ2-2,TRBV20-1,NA,CSATPGAGELFF,TGCAGTGCTACCCCCGGAGCCGGGGAGCTGTTTTTT
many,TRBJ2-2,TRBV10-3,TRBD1,CAIRDDRVTGELFF,TGTGCCATCAGGGACGACAGGGTGACCGGGGAGCTGTTTTTT